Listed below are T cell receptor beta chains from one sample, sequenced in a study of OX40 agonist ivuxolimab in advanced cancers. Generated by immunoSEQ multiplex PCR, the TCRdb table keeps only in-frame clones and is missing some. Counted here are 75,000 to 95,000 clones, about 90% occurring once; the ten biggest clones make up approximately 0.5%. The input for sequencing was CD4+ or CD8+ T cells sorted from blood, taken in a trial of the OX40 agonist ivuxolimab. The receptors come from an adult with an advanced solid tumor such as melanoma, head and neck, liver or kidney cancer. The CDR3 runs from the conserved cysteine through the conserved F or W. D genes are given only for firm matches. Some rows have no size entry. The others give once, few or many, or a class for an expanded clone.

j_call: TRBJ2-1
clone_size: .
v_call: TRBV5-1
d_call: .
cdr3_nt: TGCGCCAGCAGCTTGGAGGGGCATAGCTCCTACAATGAGCAGTTCTTC
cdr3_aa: CASSLEGHSSYNEQFF

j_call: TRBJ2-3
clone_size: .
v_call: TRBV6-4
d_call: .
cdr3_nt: TGTGCCAGCAGATCCGGGGCCTCGTCAGATACGCAGTATTTT
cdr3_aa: CASRSGASSDTQYF

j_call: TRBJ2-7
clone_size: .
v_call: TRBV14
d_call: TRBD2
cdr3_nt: TGTGCCAGCAGCCTTCGACTAGCGGGGGACTCCTACGAGCAGTACTTC
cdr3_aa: CASSLRLAGDSYEQYF

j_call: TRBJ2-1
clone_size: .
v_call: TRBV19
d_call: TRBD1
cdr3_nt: TGTGCCAGTGGAAATAGGGCAGGGGGCAATGAGCAGTTCTTC
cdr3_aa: CASGNRAGGNEQFF

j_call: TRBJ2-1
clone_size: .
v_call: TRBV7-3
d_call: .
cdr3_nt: TGTGCCAGCAGCTTAAGGGGCACAGGGTGGCATGAGCAGTTCTTC
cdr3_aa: CASSLRGTGWHEQFF

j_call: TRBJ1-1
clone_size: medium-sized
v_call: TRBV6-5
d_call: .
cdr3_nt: TGTGCCAGCAATACAGCACCTCCGAACACTGAAGCTTTCTTT
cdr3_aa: CASNTAPPNTEAFF

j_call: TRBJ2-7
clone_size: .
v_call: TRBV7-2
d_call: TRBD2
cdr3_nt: TGTGCCAGCAGCTTAACCGGGACTAGCGGGAGGTTTTCGGGGGAGCAGTACTTC
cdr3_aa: CASSLTGTSGRFSGEQYF

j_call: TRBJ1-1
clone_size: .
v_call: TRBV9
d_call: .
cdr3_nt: TGTGCCAGCAGCGTATATCCGAGGGGTCTGAACACTGAAGCTTTCTTT
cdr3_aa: CASSVYPRGLNTEAFF

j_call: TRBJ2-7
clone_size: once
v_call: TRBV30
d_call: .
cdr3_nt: TGTGCCTGGAGCGTGAGCTACGAGCAGTACTTC
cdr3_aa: CAWSVSYEQYF

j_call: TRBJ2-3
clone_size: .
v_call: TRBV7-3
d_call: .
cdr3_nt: TGTGCCAGCAGCGTAGTGGACACAGATACGCAGTATTTT
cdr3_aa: CASSVVDTDTQYF

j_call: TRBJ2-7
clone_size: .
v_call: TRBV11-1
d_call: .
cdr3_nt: TGTGCCAGCAGCTATGGGGCGTGGAATGAGCAGTACTTC
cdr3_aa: CASSYGAWNEQYF

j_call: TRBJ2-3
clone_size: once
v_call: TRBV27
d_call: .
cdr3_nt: TGTGCCAGCACCTCGGTTAAGGGTCTATTCACAGATACGCAGTATTTT
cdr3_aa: CASTSVKGLFTDTQYF

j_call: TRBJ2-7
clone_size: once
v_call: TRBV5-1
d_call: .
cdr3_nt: TGCGCCAGCAGCTTGGGAGGTCGGACGGGTTCCTACGAGCAGTACTTC
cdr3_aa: CASSLGGRTGSYEQYF

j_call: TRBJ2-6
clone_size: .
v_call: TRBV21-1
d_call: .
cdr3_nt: TGTGCCAGCAGCAATGACAGGGTCAGATGTGGGGCCAACGTCCTGACTTTC
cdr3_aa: CASSNDRVRCGANVLTF

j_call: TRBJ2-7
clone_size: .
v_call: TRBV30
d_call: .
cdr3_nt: TGTGCCTGGAAACAGGGGGGGTTATACGAGCAGTACTTC
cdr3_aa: CAWKQGGLYEQYF

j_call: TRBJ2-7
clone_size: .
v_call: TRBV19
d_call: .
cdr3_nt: TGTGCCAGTAGTATAGGCAGGGAGTCCTACGAGCAGTACTTC
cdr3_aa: CASSIGRESYEQYF

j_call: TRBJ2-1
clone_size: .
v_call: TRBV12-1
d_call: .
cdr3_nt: TGTGCCAGCAGCTTTCCTTATTGGGAGGACAATGAGCAGTTCTTC
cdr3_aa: CASSFPYWEDNEQFF

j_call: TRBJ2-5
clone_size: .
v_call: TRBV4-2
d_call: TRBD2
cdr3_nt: TGTGCCAGCAGCCAATCACTAGCGGGAGGGATGGAGACCCAGTACTTC
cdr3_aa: CASSQSLAGGMETQYF

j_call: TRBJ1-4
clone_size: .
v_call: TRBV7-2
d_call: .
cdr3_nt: TGTGCCAGCGCCGGGTCCCCCAATGAAAAACTGTTTTTT
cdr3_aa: CASAGSPNEKLFF

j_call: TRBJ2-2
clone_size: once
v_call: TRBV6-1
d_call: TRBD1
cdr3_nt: TGTGCCAGCAGTGTAGGGACAGGGGACACCGGGGAGCTGTTTTTT
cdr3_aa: CASSVGTGDTGELFF

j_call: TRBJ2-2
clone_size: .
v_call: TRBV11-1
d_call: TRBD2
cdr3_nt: TGTGCCAGCAGCCACCAGACTAGCGGGACGGGCGGGGAGCTGTTTTTT
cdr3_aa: CASSHQTSGTGGELFF

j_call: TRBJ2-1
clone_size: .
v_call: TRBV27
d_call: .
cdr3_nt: TGTGCCAGCAGTTCCCAGGGGACCTACAATGAGCAGTTCTTC
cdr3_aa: CASSSQGTYNEQFF

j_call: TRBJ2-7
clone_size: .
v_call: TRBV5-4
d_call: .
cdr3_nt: TGTGCCAGCAGCTTTATCGGACGTCTACACGAGCAGTACTTC
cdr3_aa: CASSFIGRLHEQYF